Shown below are 20 T cell receptor beta chains from a single sample sequenced in a study of identical twins. TCRdb re-derived calls from the 5' RACE reads in MiXCR, one entry per CDR3 protein. Of some 500,000 distinct CDR3 sequences in the sample, around 20% are singletons; the top ten hold around 1%. The sample was also linked to a second study, of T cells expressing NK-cell markers.

Sequenced sample: CD4+ T cells sorted from blood. These receptors were collected from a woman between 18 and 30 years old in good health.

This clonotype was detected a few times. The chain is built from TRBV2 and TRBJ2-3; perhaps TRBD1 as D (5 bases). Looked up from germline, CDR1 is SNHLY and CDR2 is FYNNEI. The CDR3 extends over 14 amino acids. The V end was cut by 8 bases, the J end by 1 base, with 13 bases between. As DNA, the CDR3 is TGTGCCAGCGAAGGCAGGGTTCGCACAGATACGCAGTATTTT. Residues: CASEGRVRTDTQYF.

V is TRBV20-1 and J is TRBJ1-1; D not certain. Germline V CDR1 and CDR2: DFQATT, SNEGSKA (reference sequence). This CDR3 contains 15 residues. Trimming took 2 bases from V and 2 from J, leaving 15 bases between them. This CDR3 reads CSARIGGRLNTEAFF. In DNA, the CDR3 is TGCAGTGCTAGAATTGGAGGCCGGTTAAACACTGAAGCTTTCTTT.

The CDR3 loop reads CASSPVGAPTSYEQYF. CDR3 nucleotide sequence: TGTGCCAGCAGCCCCGTGGGGGCTCCGACCTCCTACGAGCAGTACTTC. The genes are TRBV7-9 and TRBJ2-7; D is perhaps TRBD1 (6 bases). Germline assignment: CDR1 SEHNR and CDR2 FQNEAQ (reference sequence). V was cut by 5 bases and J by 0 bases, with 17 bases left in between. CDR3 length equals 16 residues. Supplemented by reference TRBV7-9 and TRBJ2-7, the full variable domain reads DTGVSQNPRHKITKRGQNVTFRCDPISEHNRLYWYRQTLGQGPEFLTYFQNEAQLEKSRLLSDRFSAERPKGSFSTLEIQRTEQGDSAMYLCASSPVGAPTSYEQYFGPGTRLTVT.

This clonotype was seen repeatedly, ten times or more. This chain connects TRBV20-1 to TRBJ2-1; TRBD2 agrees at 12 bases. Per the germline V gene, CDR1 is DFQATT and CDR2 is SNEGSKA (reference sequence). With 0 bases clipped from V and 5 bases from J, the junction kept 8 bases outside the gene matches. CDR3 size: 17 residues. The CDR3 coding sequence is TGCAGTGCTAGAGATCTAAGTAGACTAGCGGGAGACAATGAGCAGTTCTTC. Amino acid sequence: CSARDLSRLAGDNEQFF.

V usage is TRBV9 and J usage is TRBJ2-5; D is undetermined. Germline V gene lookup returns CDR1 SGDLS and CDR2 YYNGEE. The length of the CDR3 is 13 residues. Trimming shortened V by 0 bases and J by 5 bases, and 8 bases separated the two germline ends. The CDR3 reads CASSVEGRETQYF. CDR3 DNA: TGTGCCAGCAGCGTAGAGGGCCGGGAGACCCAGTACTTC.

This clonotype has only a few counts. The J gene is TRBJ2-1, the V gene TRBV5-1; 8 nucleotides align to TRBD2. From germline, CDR1 is SGHRS and CDR2 YFSETQ. After removal of 4 bases from V and 7 bases from J, the junction contained 10 bases not matched to a gene. The CDR3 covers 15 residues. The CDR3 sequence: CASSDQPGLGNEQFF. CDR3 in DNA: TGCGCCAGCAGCGACCAACCGGGACTAGGGAATGAGCAGTTCTTC.

The chain has TRBV15 and TRBJ2-5; D is unclear. The CDR3 is 15 amino acids. In germline, CDR1 is LNHNV, CDR2 YYDKDF (reference sequence). V was pared by 3 bases and J by 3 bases, with 14 bases between. DNA for the CDR3: TGTGCCACCAGCAGGGGGTTTAGACACGAAGAGACCCAGTACTTC. Amino acids: CATSRGFRHEETQYF.

The chain couples TRBV20-1 to TRBJ2-3; TRBD1 aligns across 9 bases. The CDR3 runs to 14 residues. CDR1 and CDR2 (germline): DFQATT, SNEGSKA (reference sequence). After removal of 5 bases from V and 4 bases from J, the junction contained 7 bases not matched to a gene. Written as DNA, the CDR3 is TGCAGTGCTTTGGGACAGGGTTTTTCAGATACGCAGTATTTT. Encoded protein: CSALGQGFSDTQYF.

The CDR3 loop reads CAGHDPNTEAFF. The CDR3 coding sequence is TGCGCCGGCCATGACCCGAACACTGAAGCTTTCTTT. The chain couples TRBV5-1 to TRBJ1-1; no definite D call. The germline V gene encodes CDR1 SGHRS and CDR2 YFSETQ. V was clipped by 10 bases and J by 1 base, with 11 bases between them. The CDR3 extends over 12 amino acids. Full variable domain (outside the CDR3, taken from reference TRBV5-1 and TRBJ1-1): KAGVTQTPRYLIKTRGQQVTLSCSPISGHRSVSWYQQTPGQGLQFLFEYFSETQRNKGNFPGRFSGRQFSNSRSEMNVSTLELGDSALYLCAGHDPNTEAFFGQGTRLTVV.

This clonotype was counted a few times. The chain is built from TRBV12-5 and TRBJ1-2; D is unclear. With 5 bases removed from V and 4 bases from J, the gap between germline ends came to 14 bases. Germline V CDR1 and CDR2: LGHNT, FRNRAP. This CDR3 is built from 14 residues. In DNA, the CDR3 is TGTGCTAGTGGTCCGGGTCGGGTAATCTATGGCTACACCTTC. It is translated as CASGPGRVIYGYTF.

The V call is TRBV7-6, the J call TRBJ2-1, with TRBD2 matching over 7 bases. The ends lost 5 bases at V and 5 bases at J; junction bases unmatched: 9. In germline, CDR1 is SGHVS, CDR2 FNYEAQ. This CDR3 spans 15 amino acids. CDR3 DNA sequence: TGTGCCAGCAGCGCCGCCGGGACTACTAACAATGAGCAGTTCTTC. Translation gives CASSAAGTTNNEQFF.

The genes are TRBV21-1 and TRBJ2-1; the table assigns TRBD2, which was not confirmed against the DNA. TRBV21-1 is marked as a pseudogene. This CDR3 comprises 16 residues. CDR3 loop: CASSKTAGGTYNEQFF. The DNA for the CDR3 is TGTGCCAGCAGCAAGACAGCGGGAGGGACCTACAATGAGCAGTTCTTC.

This rearrangement joins TRBV20-1 to TRBJ2-3, with D perhaps matching TRBD2 (7 bases). The CDR3 consists of 12 residues. V was shortened by 3 bases and J by 6 bases, with 10 bases between the two germline ends. Germline loops: CDR1 DFQATT, CDR2 SNEGSKA (reference sequence). The CDR3 nucleotides are TGCAGTGCTAGCTGGGGGGGCGATACGCAGTATTTT. Amino acid sequence: CSASWGGDTQYF.

The chain combines TRBV30 with TRBJ2-3, with 8 bases lining up with TRBD2. Germline V CDR1 and CDR2: GTSNPN, SVGIG (reference sequence). The CDR3 is made up of 13 amino acids. The ends lost 2 bases at V and 10 bases at J; junction bases unmatched: 8. The CDR3 coding sequence is TGTGCCTGGAGTCCCCCGGGGGGGGTGTCGCAGTATTTT. Its protein is CAWSPPGGVSQYF.

This clonotype was found a few times. This chain links TRBV29-1 with TRBJ2-7; 7 bases agree with TRBD1. The germline gives CDR1 SQVTM, CDR2 ANQGSEA. The trim removed 5 bases at V and 6 bases at J, leaving 10 bases unmatched. The CDR3 consists of 13 residues. CDR3 DNA: TGCAGCGTTTTTAGGACAGGATCATCCGAGCAGTACTTC. Protein product: CSVFRTGSSEQYF.

This clonotype was seen many times. The V and J genes are TRBV7-2 and TRBJ2-1; D is unresolved. Trimming removed 3 bases from V and 13 bases from J, with 16 bases in between. The CDR3 length is 13 residues. CDR1 and CDR2 (germline): SGHTA, FQGNSA. CDR3 sequence reads: CASSLLLIEDQFF. DNA for the CDR3: TGTGCCAGCAGCTTGCTCCTTATCGAGGATCAGTTCTTC.

As DNA, the CDR3 is TGTGCCAGCAGCCGGGACCTCAACTACGAGCAGTACTTC. Translating gives CASSRDLNYEQYF. The rearrangement links TRBV6-1 to TRBJ2-7, with D possibly called TRBD1 or TRBD2 (5 bases each). Trimming took off 6 bases at V and 3 bases at J, with 12 bases between the two ends. The length of the CDR3 is 13 residues. Germline lookup yields CDR1 MNHNS and CDR2 SASEGT.

The sample holds a few counts of this clonotype. The gene calls are TRBV12-3 or TRBV12-4 and TRBJ1-4; 10 bases are shared with TRBD1. The CDR3 runs 13 residues. Trimming at V came to 6 bases and at J to 8 bases, leaving 3 bases not matched to a gene. The DNA of the CDR3 is TGTGCCAGCAGGCGGACAGGGGGGGAAAAACTGTTTTTT. Its protein is CASRRTGGEKLFF.

The rearrangement joins TRBV20-1 to TRBJ2-5; a weak D match, TRBD1 (5 bases). V shed 6 bases and J shed 4 bases, with 18 bases lying between them. The CDR3 contains 14 residues. The V gene's germline CDR1 is DFQATT and CDR2 SNEGSKA (reference sequence). CDR3 in DNA: TGCAGTGCCCGACCCGACAGTGTCGGAGAGACCCAGTACTTC. Translating it yields CSARPDSVGETQYF.

There are a few counts of this clonotype. The chain carries TRBV12-3 or TRBV12-4 and TRBJ1-2, with D maybe TRBD1 (5 bases). The CDR3 has 15 residues. Trimming removed 1 base at V and 4 bases at J, with 13 bases between. CDR3 DNA: TGTGCCAGCAGTTTAGGGGGGGTTAGGGTCTATGGCTACACCTTC. Its protein product is CASSLGGVRVYGYTF.